A selection of T cell receptor beta chains follows, all from one sample in a study of graft-versus-host responses after intestinal transplantation. TCRdb keeps only in-frame clones here, not all; method: immunoSEQ multiplex PCR. This sample yields over 100,000 clones, of which 85% to 95% are seen a single time; about 0.25% belongs to the top ten. No cognate antigen is known for these TCRs. The source was unstimulated CD4+ T cells sorted from spleen or lymph node cells, collected before transplant. The receptors stem from a human donor who was the organ donor for an intestinal transplant. CDR3s include the opening cysteine and the closing phenylalanine or tryptophan. D genes are given only for firm matches. Where a row states a size, it is once, few, many or the class of an expanded clone; other rows omit it.

V,D,size,J,CDR3,DNA
TRBV7-8,NA,NA,TRBJ1-5,CASSLAGGRDQPQHF,TGTGCCAGCAGCTTAGCAGGGGGAAGGGATCAGCCCCAGCATTTT
TRBV7-6,TRBD2,NA,TRBJ2-5,CASSLGNSGGIGETQYF,TGTGCCAGCAGCTTAGGAAATAGCGGGGGAATAGGAGAGACCCAGTACTTC
TRBV18,NA,NA,TRBJ1-2,CASSPSPENYGYTF,TGTGCCAGCTCACCATCCCCAGAAAACTATGGCTACACCTTC
TRBV11-2,NA,NA,TRBJ2-1,CASSPQEGPVLYEQFF,TGTGCCAGCAGCCCGCAGGAGGGCCCCGTTTTGTATGAGCAGTTCTTC
TRBV7-9,NA,NA,TRBJ1-3,CASSLGGASGNTIYF,TGTGCCAGCAGCTTAGGGGGCGCCTCTGGAAACACCATATATTTT
TRBV6-5,NA,NA,TRBJ1-1,CASSYSRGDTEAFF,TGTGCCAGCAGTTACTCGAGAGGGGACACTGAAGCTTTCTTT
TRBV6-5,NA,NA,TRBJ2-5,CASSGRETQYF,TGTGCCAGCAGCGGGCGAGAGACCCAGTACTTC
TRBV6-1,NA,NA,TRBJ1-2,CASSSGWNNYGYTF,TGTGCCAGCAGCTCAGGGTGGAACAACTATGGCTACACCTTC
TRBV18,NA,once,TRBJ2-5,CASSPFSSRQETQYF,TGTGCCAGCTCACCTTTCTCTAGCCGCCAAGAGACCCAGTACTTC
TRBV27,NA,NA,TRBJ1-5,CASNQQGSNQPQHF,TGTGCCAGCAATCAACAGGGTAGCAATCAGCCCCAGCATTTT
TRBV7-2,NA,once,TRBJ2-7,CASSPGTYEQYF,TGTGCCAGCAGCCCCGGCACCTACGAGCAGTACTTC
TRBV7-2,NA,NA,TRBJ2-3,CASVDRPTDTQYF,TGTGCCAGCGTAGATAGGCCCACAGATACGCAGTATTTT
TRBV13,TRBD2,few,TRBJ2-1,CASSATGLAGNNEQFF,TGTGCCAGCAGCGCGACGGGACTAGCGGGGAACAATGAGCAGTTCTTC
TRBV7-3,TRBD2,NA,TRBJ2-6,CASSSPAGGPFPGANVLTF,TGTGCCAGCAGCTCCCCAGCGGGAGGGCCTTTTCCCGGGGCCAACGTCCTGACTTTC
TRBV30,NA,few,TRBJ2-5,CAWSVSRVLQETQYF,TGTGCCTGGAGTGTATCTAGGGTACTCCAAGAGACCCAGTACTTC
TRBV19,TRBD1,once,TRBJ1-5,CASSIDYEDRPKYNQPQHF,TGTGCCAGTAGTATAGATTACGAGGACAGGCCCAAATACAATCAGCCCCAGCATTTT
TRBV5-1,TRBD2,NA,TRBJ2-7,CASSPTSGAYEQYF,TGCGCCAGCAGCCCAACTAGCGGGGCCTACGAGCAGTACTTC
TRBV5-6,NA,NA,TRBJ2-3,CASSLGQGSTDTQYF,TGTGCCAGCAGCTTGGGGCAGGGGAGCACAGATACGCAGTATTTT
TRBV28,TRBD2,NA,TRBJ2-7,CASSLPWGLAGGPGEQYF,TGTGCCAGCAGTTTACCCTGGGGACTAGCGGGAGGGCCGGGGGAGCAGTACTTC
TRBV4-2,TRBD2,NA,TRBJ2-7,CASSQDLGPTSGPSYEQYF,TGTGCCAGCAGCCAAGATCTGGGCCCAACTAGCGGCCCATCCTACGAGCAGTACTTC
TRBV19,NA,NA,TRBJ1-2,CASNEGGGGYTF,TGTGCCAGCAATGAGGGGGGCGGGGGCTACACCTTC
TRBV19,NA,NA,TRBJ2-1,CASSIQGRENEQFF,TGTGCCAGTAGTATTCAGGGCAGGGAGAATGAGCAGTTCTTC
TRBV11-3,TRBD2,NA,TRBJ2-1,CASSLDREGEQFF,TGTGCCAGCAGCTTAGACAGGGAGGGTGAGCAGTTCTTC
TRBV28,TRBD1,NA,TRBJ2-2,CASSRRGQGHTGELFF,TGTGCCAGCAGTCGGAGGGGACAGGGTCACACCGGGGAGCTGTTTTTT
TRBV15,NA,NA,TRBJ2-7,CATSMGLGGSYEQYF,TGTGCCACCAGTATGGGCCTTGGGGGTTCCTACGAGCAGTACTTC
TRBV5-1,NA,NA,TRBJ2-3,CASSLAAGDTDTQYF,TGCGCCAGCAGCTTGGCAGCGGGTGACACAGATACGCAGTATTTT
TRBV2,TRBD1,NA,TRBJ2-7,CASSVLGQGLSEQYF,TGTGCCAGCAGTGTGCTGGGACAGGGGTTGAGTGAGCAGTACTTC
TRBV27,NA,NA,TRBJ2-1,CASRVAGYYNEQFF,TGTGCCAGCAGGGTGGCAGGGTACTACAATGAGCAGTTCTTC
TRBV29-1,TRBD1,NA,TRBJ2-1,CSGDPTGFSEQFF,TGCAGCGGGGACCCGACAGGGTTCAGTGAGCAGTTCTTC
TRBV4-2,TRBD1,NA,TRBJ2-7,CASSQDVSRDSWAFEQYF,TGTGCCAGCAGCCAAGACGTATCCCGGGACAGTTGGGCGTTCGAGCAGTACTTC
TRBV29-1,NA,NA,TRBJ2-1,CSVDVRRQGGNEQFF,TGCAGCGTTGACGTGCGGCGCCAGGGTGGAAATGAGCAGTTCTTC
TRBV6-1,NA,NA,TRBJ2-7,CASSGGPSYEQYF,TGTGCCAGCAGTGGCGGACCGTCCTACGAGCAGTACTTC
TRBV10-3,TRBD1,NA,TRBJ2-3,CAKTGRTDTQYF,TGTGCCAAGACAGGGCGCACAGATACGCAGTATTTT
TRBV2,TRBD1,once,TRBJ1-2,CASSWDRVHGYTF,TGTGCCAGCAGTTGGGACAGGGTCCATGGCTACACCTTC
TRBV9,TRBD1,NA,TRBJ1-4,CASSVGTGGASTPNEKLFF,TGTGCCAGCAGCGTAGGGACAGGGGGCGCGTCCACACCTAATGAAAAACTGTTTTTT
TRBV7-8,NA,NA,TRBJ1-6,CASSSTANGSPLHF,TGTGCCAGCAGCTCGACAGCGAACGGTTCACCCCTCCACTTT
TRBV6-1,NA,few,TRBJ1-2,CASRTANYGYTF,TGTGCCAGCAGGACAGCTAACTATGGCTACACCTTC
TRBV18,NA,NA,TRBJ2-5,CASSPGETQYF,TGTGCCAGCTCACCGGGAGAGACCCAGTACTTC
TRBV29-1,NA,NA,TRBJ1-1,CSVRDTEAFF,TGCAGCGTACGGGACACTGAAGCTTTCTTT
TRBV5-4,NA,NA,TRBJ2-4,CASVDGKNIQYF,TGTGCCAGCGTGGACGGTAAAAACATTCAGTACTTC
TRBV5-6,NA,NA,TRBJ2-3,CASSLRTWGDTQYF,TGTGCCAGCAGCTTAAGAACTTGGGGGGATACGCAGTATTTT
TRBV6-1,TRBD2,NA,TRBJ2-7,CASRDSGITYEQYF,TGTGCCTCCCGGGATAGCGGGATAACCTACGAGCAGTACTTC
TRBV18,NA,NA,TRBJ2-1,CASSEGHGGNEQFF,TGTGCCAGCTCAGAAGGACATGGGGGGAATGAGCAGTTCTTC
TRBV11-2,TRBD1,NA,TRBJ1-2,CASSPQPGTGGTGYGYTF,TGTGCCAGCAGCCCTCAACCAGGGACAGGGGGTACCGGATATGGCTACACCTTC
TRBV28,NA,NA,TRBJ2-5,CASIPLGEQETQYF,TGTGCCAGCATCCCCCTGGGAGAGCAAGAGACCCAGTACTTC
TRBV19,TRBD1,few,TRBJ1-1,CASSPGQGMNTEAFF,TGTGCCAGTAGTCCGGGACAGGGGATGAACACTGAAGCTTTCTTT
TRBV7-2,NA,NA,TRBJ1-5,CASSLNRAINQPQHF,TGTGCCAGCAGCTTAAACAGGGCCATCAATCAGCCCCAGCATTTT
TRBV28,TRBD2,NA,TRBJ2-7,CASSFLRRGVEQYF,TGTGCCAGCAGTTTCCTACGCCGGGGGGTTGAGCAGTACTTC
TRBV5-1,NA,NA,TRBJ2-5,CASSRFKADLRETQYF,TGCGCCAGCAGTCGCTTCAAAGCGGACCTGCGGGAGACCCAGTACTTC
TRBV6-6,NA,NA,TRBJ1-1,CASSYGGSFF,TGTGCCAGCAGTTACGGGGGTTCTTTCTTT